This TCR beta chain emerged from a study of OX40 agonist ivuxolimab in advanced cancers. On the study more broadly: Patients with hepatocellular carcinoma, melanoma, renal cell or head and neck cancer made up the dose-escalation patients. A partial response was reached by three patients: one with hepatocellular carcinoma and two with cutaneous melanoma.

With 2 bases clipped from V and 4 bases from J, the junction kept 1 base outside the gene matches. The CDR3 is 12 residues long. Germline CDR1 is SQVTM and CDR2 is ANQGSEA. Sequencing used immunoSEQ multiplex PCR; TCRdb keeps in-frame clones, though not all of them. The table shows 99,000 or so clones, with about 84% occurring only once. To note about this clone: The antigen is not known.

Study-level results: Partial responders dosed at 0.1-3.0 mg/kg displayed clonal expansion ranking among the lowest.

Sequencing used CD4+ or CD8+ T cells sorted from blood, obtained in a trial of the OX40 agonist ivuxolimab. The gene calls are TRBV29-1 and TRBJ1-2; 7 bases map to TRBD1. The source is an adult with an advanced solid tumor such as melanoma, head and neck, liver or kidney cancer. For the CDR3, the DNA is TGCAGCGTTGAACAGGGGGGCTATGGCTACACCTTC. Translation gives CSVEQGGYGYTF. Variable domain in full (rest from reference TRBV29-1 and TRBJ1-2): SAVISQKPSRDICQRGTSLTIQCQVDSQVTMMFWYRQQPGQSLTLIATANQGSEATYESGFVIDKFPISRPNLTFSTLTVSNMSPEDSSIYLCSVEQGGYGYTFGSGTRLTVV.